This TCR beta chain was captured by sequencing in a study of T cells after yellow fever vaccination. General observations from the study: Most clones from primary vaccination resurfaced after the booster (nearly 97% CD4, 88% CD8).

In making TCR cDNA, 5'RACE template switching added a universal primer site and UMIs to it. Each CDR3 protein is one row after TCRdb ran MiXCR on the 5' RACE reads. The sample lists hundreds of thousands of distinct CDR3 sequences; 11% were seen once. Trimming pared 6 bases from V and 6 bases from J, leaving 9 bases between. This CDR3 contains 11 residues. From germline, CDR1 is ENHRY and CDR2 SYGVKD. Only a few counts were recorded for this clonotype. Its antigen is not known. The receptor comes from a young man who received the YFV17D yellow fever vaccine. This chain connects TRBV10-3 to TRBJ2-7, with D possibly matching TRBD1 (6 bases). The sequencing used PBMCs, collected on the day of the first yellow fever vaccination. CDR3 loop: CAIRGAGEQYV. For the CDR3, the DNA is TGTGCCATCAGGGGGGCGGGCGAGCAGTACGTC.